This T cell receptor beta chain was identified during a study of CD8 T cells in Susac syndrome (dated 2019 in TCRdb). As for the study more broadly: Repertoire sequencing was used to test whether CD8+ T cell activation and differentiation in Susac syndrome was antigen driven. Clonality of the CD8+ T cell repertoire was compared between 11 to 12 healthy donors, 14 Susac syndrome patients and around 16 multiple sclerosis patients. On the study overall, not on this receptor specifically: The TCR sequencing and HLA analysis was acknowledged to have included a relatively small number of individuals.

RNA was extracted with the RNeasy kit and roughly 0.5 to 1 ug was reverse transcribed using random hexamers. TCR beta CDR3 regions were amplified with the immunoSEQ multiplex PCR assay covering 54 Vbeta and 13 Jbeta segments. PCR amplification bias was corrected using a synthetic template baseline for primer optimization and computational correction. For the original study's pipeline: Reads were annotated to V, D and J genes according to IMGT and were analyzed with immunoSEQ Analyzer, with only productive sequences retained. Clonality was computed as one minus Shannon entropy normalized by log2 of the number of productive unique sequences. For each patient and control, public and private clones were evaluated among the 100 most prevalent clones. Clones were defined as Susac-specific when absent from the healthy and MS cohorts, from over a thousand published viral clones and from other ImmuneACCESS disease sequences. TCRdb took the public reads, trimmed them with fastp at Q25, ran MiXCR for clone calling and kept in-frame beta chains. Each record represents a unique CDR3 protein, reported with the most common genes and DNA among its rows. The V and J calls, along with clone size, are taken from TCRdb and not from the paper's own processing. This sample holds some 150,000 distinct CDR3 sequences; approximately 95% were observed only once. The ten largest clones take up over 0.25% of the sample.

Peripheral blood CD8+ and CD4+ T cells from healthy donors, Susac syndrome patients and multiple sclerosis patients were profiled by high-throughput TCR beta sequencing. The healthy donors served as controls matched for age and sex. Bulk CD8+ and CD4+ T cells were purified by magnetic negative isolation, while CD8+ TEMRA cells were enriched using FACS. Blood was drawn into EDTA tubes, processed within 24 hours, and PBMCs were isolated by density gradient centrifugation. PBMCs intended for TCR sequencing were cryopreserved in liquid nitrogen and were subsequently thawed in a 37 degrees C water bath. A purity of at least 90% was achieved for sorted or isolated CD4+, CD8+ and CD8+ TEMRA cells. Its CDR3 holds 16 amino acids, cysteine through phenylalanine. The retained sequence is limited to the CDR3, 48 bases, with the frame set at the first base. At the junction V is shortened by 0 bases and J by 3 bases; bases outside the gene matches: 5. The germline V gene (reference sequence) sets CDR1 to DFQATT and CDR2 to SNEGSKA.

On this clonotype: Its antigen specificity is not known. Base qualities are not recorded, but no much larger clone differs from it by a single base.

The V and J segments used are TRBV20-1 and TRBJ2-1, with 10 central nucleotides matching TRBD2. The sequence was collected from a human donor in good health. The specimen sequenced was CD8+ T cells from PBMCs. The nucleotide sequence is TGCAGTGCTAGAGAGACCACTAGCGGGATCTACAATGAGCAGTTCTTC. This translates into CSARETTSGIYNEQFF.